This entry is about one TCR beta chain. As yet, its antigen is unknown. The V gene's germline CDR1 is SNHLY and CDR2 FYNNEI. Between the trimmed V and J ends, which lost 2 bases and 3 bases, there was a span of 13 bases. The CDR3 contains 15 residues. The data are from a study of identifying expanded T cells in peripheral blood. Findings of the study overall: Roughly two-week clone count variance significantly increased as total template count grew. Over two and four weeks, about 17 and 20 clones changed, versus approximately 1.1 between replicates.

Collection occurred without any documented infections or immune events in donors. TCRdb keeps only in-frame clones here, not all; method: immunoSEQ multiplex PCR. The sample consists of under 85,000 clones, around 83% of them appearing once. This TCR derives from a person aged 18-70 years in good health. The sequenced sample was blood. This rearrangement joins TRBV2 to TRBJ2-5; tentatively, D is TRBD1 (6 bases). CDR3 DNA sequence: TGTGCCAGCAGTGAATCCCGGACAGATAAAGAGACCCAGTACTTC. This gives the protein CASSESRTDKETQYF.